Listed here are 5 T cell receptor beta chains from one sample, sequenced in a study of technical replicates of blood from four donors. The assay was immunoSEQ multiplex PCR, and TCRdb's table has in-frame clones only and misses some. The top ten clones hold approximately 0.4% of a sample with around 50,000 clones, 95% to 96% of them seen once. What was sequenced was T cells isolated from PBMCs. The receptors here all came from a human donor in good health.

The CDR3 loop is CASSDRGGNTIYF. The CDR3 DNA reads TGTGCCAGCAGCGACAGGGGCGGAAACACCATATATTTT. The V call is TRBV11-3, the J call TRBJ1-3, with 8 bases matching TRBD1. CDR3 length: 13 residues. Germline CDR1 reads SGHNT; CDR2 reads YENEEA. Trimming took 5 bases from V and 4 from J; bases not matched to a gene: 1.

The CDR3 region has the DNA TGTGCCAGCAGTTACTTAGGGGGCTACGAGCAGTACTTC. This sequence encodes CASSYLGGYEQYF. This sequence joins TRBV6-6 and TRBJ2-7; tentatively, D is TRBD1 (6 bases). The germline gives CDR1 MNHNY, CDR2 SVGAGI (reference sequence). Trimming cost V 1 base and J 3 bases, with 7 bases left between them. CDR3 length: 13 amino acids.

The gene calls are TRBV4-2 and TRBJ2-5, with a possible D match to TRBD1 (6 bases). This CDR3 is built from 14 residues. From germline, CDR1 is LGHNA and CDR2 YNFKEQ. The V gene lost 2 bases and the J gene lost 2 bases, with 9 bases spanning the gap. The DNA for the CDR3 is TGTGCCAGCAGCCAATACAGGGATCAAGAGACCCAGTACTTC. Protein product: CASSQYRDQETQYF.

This clone has just a few counts. CDR3 loop: CAWSGQVANYGYTF. The CDR3 coding sequence is TGTGCCTGGAGTGGGCAGGTCGCTAACTATGGCTACACCTTC. This rearrangement joins TRBV30 to TRBJ1-2; no firm D call. V dropped 1 base and J dropped 0 bases, with 9 bases sitting between them. The CDR3 sequence is 14 residues long. Germline assignment: CDR1 GTSNPN and CDR2 SVGIG (reference sequence).

V gene TRBV28 combines with J gene TRBJ1-2; D unresolved. The CDR3 extends over 11 amino acids. Germline V gene sequence: CDR1 MDHEN, CDR2 SYDVKM. The germline V and J ends were trimmed by 10 bases and 4 bases, with 10 bases remaining between them. The CDR3 sequence is CATRESYGYTF. The CDR3 nucleotides read TGTGCCACCCGAGAAAGCTATGGCTACACCTTC.